The 28 T cell receptor beta chains below were found in one sample sequenced in a study of a mutant IDH1 vaccine in newly diagnosed glioma. Specified time point: week 35, safety follow-up. Doses consisted of 300 ug of mutant IDH1 20-mer peptide each, paired with topical imiquimod. Their specific antigens are unknown. Some clones are missing from TCRdb's copy, which holds only in-frame ones; the method was immunoSEQ multiplex PCR. Of 69,000 or so clones in the sample, around 87% were seen once. The input for sequencing was PBMCs, taken from a glioma patient whose treatment included an IDH1 peptide vaccine. These receptors originate from a man between 25 and 39 years old with glioma.

This clone came up a few times. The chain has TRBV27 and TRBJ1-1, with D possibly being TRBD1 (5 bases). V was pared by 0 bases and J by 0 bases, with 11 bases between. Germline assignment: CDR1 MNHEY and CDR2 SMNVEV (reference sequence). The CDR3 runs to 16 residues. CDR3 sequence reads: CASSLSGGFMNTEAFF. DNA of the CDR3: TGTGCCAGCAGTTTATCGGGGGGTTTCATGAACACTGAAGCTTTCTTT.

The CDR3 is CASSLRGPGGVQETQYF. For the CDR3, the DNA is TGTGCCAGCAGCTTAAGAGGGCCCGGGGGGGTCCAAGAGACCCAGTACTTC. V and J are TRBV7-2 and TRBJ2-5, with 8 bases aligning to TRBD2. The CDR3 sequence is 17 residues long. The germline gives CDR1 SGHTA, CDR2 FQGNSA. Trimming at V came to 2 bases and at J to 1 base, leaving 9 bases not matched to a gene.

This chain uses TRBV2 with TRBJ2-3; TRBD2 agrees at 7 bases. After removal of 6 bases from V and 2 bases from J, the junction contained 14 bases not matched to a gene. The CDR3 runs to 17 residues. Looked up from germline, CDR1 is SNHLY and CDR2 is FYNNEI. The DNA of the CDR3 is TGTGCCAGCAGCCCGGGGGGAAGCGGGGTTCACACAGATACGCAGTATTTT. Protein sequence: CASSPGGSGVHTDTQYF. The full variable domain, in which reference TRBV2 and TRBJ2-3 provide the parts outside the CDR3, is EPEVTQTPSHQVTQMGQEVILRCVPISNHLYFYWYRQILGQKVEFLVSFYNNEISEKSEIFDDQFSVERPDGSNFTLKIRSTKLEDSAMYFCASSPGGSGVHTDTQYFGPGTRLTVL.

J is TRBJ1-1 and V is TRBV7-3, with TRBD1 identical over 7 bases. After removal of 5 bases from V and 4 bases from J, the junction contained 7 bases not matched to a gene. Germline assignment: CDR1 SGHTA and CDR2 FQGTGA. This CDR3 spans 14 amino acids. The CDR3 DNA follows: TGTGCCAGCAGCAGAGACAGGGTCGCCACTGAAGCTTTCTTT. It codes for CASSRDRVATEAFF. Using reference TRBV7-3 and TRBJ1-1 for the parts outside the CDR3, the full variable domain is GAGVSQTPSNKVTEKGKYVELRCDPISGHTALYWYRQSLGQGPEFLIYFQGTGAADDSGLPNDRFFAVRPEGSVSTLKIQRTERGDSAVYLCASSRDRVATEAFFGQGTRLTVV.

The CDR3 DNA sequence: TGTGCCAGTAGTATCCCCGGGGTAGAGACCCAGTACTTC. Amino acids: CASSIPGVETQYF. The J gene is TRBJ2-5, the V gene TRBV19; D is perhaps TRBD2 (5 bases). The germline CDR1 and CDR2 sequences are LNHDA and SQIVND (reference sequence). This CDR3 is 13 amino acids long. Trimming removed 3 bases at V and 4 bases at J, with 9 bases between.

This clone has a single count. The V call is TRBV5-1, the J call TRBJ2-7; TRBD1 is a possible D gene (6 bases). The germline V gene has CDR1 SGHRS and CDR2 YFSETQ. V shed 0 bases and J shed 13 bases, with 23 bases lying between them. This CDR3 region has 15 residues. The CDR3 sequence is CASSLANPRTDSSYF. The CDR3 bases are TGCGCCAGCAGCTTGGCGAACCCCCGGACAGACAGCTCCTACTTC.

The V call is TRBV19, the J call TRBJ2-3; TRBD2 aligns across 7 bases. CDR1 and CDR2 (germline): LNHDA, SQIVND (reference sequence). The CDR3 contains 13 residues. J was trimmed by 6 bases and V by 6 bases; bases with no gene match: 6. CDR3 nucleotide sequence: TGTGCCAGTAGACTAACCGGGAGGGATACGCAGTATTTT. It specifies CASRLTGRDTQYF. The full variable domain, in which reference TRBV19 and TRBJ2-3 provide the parts outside the CDR3, is DGGITQSPKYLFRKEGQNVTLSCEQNLNHDAMYWYRQDPGQGLRLIYYSQIVNDFQKGDIAEGYSVSREKKESFPLTVTSAQKNPTAFYLCASRLTGRDTQYFGPGTRLTVL.

This chain links TRBV5-1 with TRBJ2-7; 7 positions match TRBD2. The CDR3 loop spans 14 amino acids. The V gene's germline CDR1 is SGHRS and CDR2 YFSETQ. V lost 3 bases and J lost 4; bases outside the gene matches: 7. CDR3 residues: CASSSDQGGYEQYF. The DNA of the CDR3 is TGCGCCAGCAGCTCGGACCAGGGAGGGTACGAGCAGTACTTC.

The J gene is TRBJ2-2, the V gene TRBV5-1; D not resolved. The germline gives CDR1 SGHRS, CDR2 YFSETQ. V was shortened by 5 bases and J by 3 bases, with 8 bases between the two germline ends. The CDR3 is 13 amino acids. CDR3 in amino acids: CASRGTDTGELFF. The DNA for the CDR3 is TGCGCCAGCAGGGGTACGGACACCGGGGAGCTGTTTTTT.

This clone was detected only a few times. The rearrangement uses TRBV5-1 and TRBJ2-1; 11 bases align to TRBD2. The ends lost 4 bases at V and 4 bases at J; junction bases unmatched: 7. From germline, CDR1 is SGHRS and CDR2 YFSETQ. The CDR3 is 16 residues long. The CDR3 DNA sequence: TGCGCCAGCAGCCAGATACTAGCGGGAGAGTACAATGAGCAGTTCTTC. It yields the protein CASSQILAGEYNEQFF.

The chain couples TRBV7-2 to TRBJ1-1; tentatively, D is TRBD1 (6 bases). V was clipped by 5 bases and J by 0 bases, with 13 bases between them. This CDR3 is 15 amino acids long. Germline-derived CDR1 and CDR2 are SGHTA and FQGNSA. The CDR3 loop is CASSLWGALNTEAFF. The CDR3 DNA reads TGTGCCAGCAGCCTATGGGGGGCGCTGAACACTGAAGCTTTCTTT.

The chain uses TRBV4-1 and TRBJ2-1, with TRBD1 matching over 9 bases. V lost 2 bases, J lost 10 bases, and 9 bases stayed unmatched. From germline, CDR1 is MGHRA and CDR2 YSYEKL. CDR3 size: 15 residues. The CDR3 bases are TGCGCCAGCAGCCAAAGTGGACAGGGGCTTGGGGAGCAGTTCTTC. Translating it yields CASSQSGQGLGEQFF.

This chain links TRBV28 with TRBJ2-3, with 10 nucleotides matching TRBD2. Germline CDR1 and CDR2: MDHEN and SYDVKM. The length of the CDR3 is 19 residues. The V segment lost 3 bases and the J segment 0 bases; nucleotides outside the gene matches: 12. DNA for the CDR3: TGTGCCAGCAGTTTTTCATTCCTAGCGGGGGCCACTAGCACAGATACGCAGTATTTT. Translation gives CASSFSFLAGATSTDTQYF.

This chain connects TRBV5-1 to TRBJ2-1, with TRBD1 matching over 11 bases. The CDR3 extends over 15 amino acids. CDR1 is SGHRS and CDR2 is YFSETQ in the germline V gene. The V and J ends lost 1 base and 7 bases, in that order; junction bases with no gene match: 4. CDR3 region: CASSLPGQGENEQFF. CDR3 coding DNA: TGCGCCAGCAGCTTGCCGGGACAGGGGGAAAATGAGCAGTTCTTC.

V gene TRBV5-1 combines with J gene TRBJ2-1, with TRBD1 matching 10 bases. From germline, CDR1 is SGHRS and CDR2 YFSETQ. The CDR3 has 16 residues. V lost 4 bases and J lost 2; bases outside the gene matches: 6. The CDR3 region is CASSPGGTGAYNEQFF. DNA of the CDR3: TGCGCCAGCAGCCCAGGGGGGACAGGGGCCTACAATGAGCAGTTCTTC.

CDR3 bases: TGTGCCAGCAGCTTGACAGGGACTGGAAACACCATATATTTT. Its translation is CASSLTGTGNTIYF. The chain carries TRBV6-5 and TRBJ1-3, with 7 positions matching TRBD1. Germline V CDR1 and CDR2: MNHEY, SVGAGI. CDR3 length: 14 amino acids. V shed 6 bases and J 2 bases; nucleotides not matched to a gene: 4.

The chain links TRBV11-2 to TRBJ2-7, with TRBD2 matching 10 bases. CDR1 SGHAT and CDR2 FQNNGV come from the germline V gene. J was trimmed by 0 bases and V by 5 bases; bases with no gene match: 7. The CDR3 loop spans 16 amino acids. CDR3 sequence (DNA): TGTGCCAGCAGCCCGCTAGCGGGGGTCCCCTCCTACGAGCAGTACTTC. As protein: CASSPLAGVPSYEQYF.

The chain combines TRBV5-4 with TRBJ1-2, with 8 bases fitting TRBD1. CDR3 size: 15 residues. J was trimmed by 4 bases and V by 4 bases; bases with no gene match: 9. CDR1 is SGHNT and CDR2 is YYREEE in the germline V gene (reference sequence). This CDR3 is CASSQEQGATYGYTF. The CDR3 nucleotides are TGTGCCAGCAGCCAAGAGCAGGGGGCGACCTATGGCTACACCTTC.

This clone was observed once. The chain uses TRBV7-8 and TRBJ2-7; 10 nucleotides agree with TRBD2. The CDR3 has 15 residues. Germline lookup yields CDR1 SGHVS and CDR2 FQNEAQ. Unmatched junction bases numbered 4, after V lost 3 bases and J lost 2 bases. The CDR3 DNA reads TGTGCCAGCAGCTTCCGGACTAGCGGAACCTACGAGCAGTACTTC. Its translation is CASSFRTSGTYEQYF.

This rearrangement joins TRBV9 to TRBJ2-2; 8 bases align to TRBD1. From germline, CDR1 is SGDLS and CDR2 YYNGEE. J gave up 1 base and V 6 bases, and 8 bases lay outside the gene matches. The length of the CDR3 is 16 residues. The CDR3 DNA reads as TGTGCCAGCAACTCAAAGGGACAGGTGAACACCGGGGAGCTGTTTTTT. Its translation: CASNSKGQVNTGELFF.

The chain is built from TRBV28 and TRBJ1-1; D may be TRBD1 (6 bases). Trimming shortened V by 6 bases and J by 3 bases, and 17 bases separated the two germline ends. This CDR3 is built from 15 residues. The germline V gene has CDR1 MDHEN and CDR2 SYDVKM. The CDR3 sequence: CASSPPLQGYTEAFF. DNA of the CDR3: TGTGCCAGCAGCCCCCCATTGCAGGGGTACACTGAAGCTTTCTTT.

The V call is TRBV19, the J call TRBJ2-5; D is uncertain. V lost 3 bases to trimming and J lost 1 base, with 9 bases between them. This CDR3 comprises 14 residues. Per germline, CDR1 LNHDA and CDR2 SQIVND (reference sequence). This CDR3 reads CASSIRVSQETQYF. In DNA form, the CDR3 reads TGTGCCAGTAGTATCCGGGTCAGCCAAGAGACCCAGTACTTC.

J is TRBJ2-1 and V is TRBV10-3; 10 positions match TRBD2. Germline values: CDR1 ENHRY, CDR2 SYGVKD. The CDR3 loop spans 16 amino acids. J was trimmed by 0 bases and V by 4 bases; bases with no gene match: 3. CDR3 bases: TGTGCCATCAGTGCGGCTAGCGGGAGCTCCTACAATGAGCAGTTCTTC. Translated: CAISAASGSSYNEQFF.

This clone was observed once. The CDR3 sequence: CASSLRRTGGETQYF. The CDR3 DNA reads TGTGCCAGCAGCCTCAGACGTACAGGGGGAGAGACCCAGTACTTC. This chain links TRBV14 with TRBJ2-5; 8 bases match TRBD1. Trimming cost V 4 bases and J 4 bases; bases outside gene matches: 8. The CDR3 runs 15 residues. Germline CDR1 is SGHDN and CDR2 is FVKESK.

This clone has just one count. The rearrangement uses TRBV7-2 and TRBJ2-1, with D possibly being TRBD2 (6 bases). The V end was cut by 0 bases, the J end by 0 bases, with 12 bases between. The V gene's germline CDR1 is SGHTA and CDR2 FQGNSA. This CDR3 spans 17 amino acids. In DNA form, the CDR3 reads TGTGCCAGCAGCTTAGCGCTGGGCGGGGTCTCCTACAATGAGCAGTTCTTC. Protein: CASSLALGGVSYNEQFF. Full variable domain (rest looked up from reference TRBV7-2 and TRBJ2-1): GAGVSQSPSNKVTEKGKDVELRCDPISGHTALYWYRQSLGQGLEFLIYFQGNSAPDKSGLPSDRFSAERTGGSVSTLTIQRTQQEDSAVYLCASSLALGGVSYNEQFFGPGTRLTVL.

The rearrangement uses TRBV7-8 and TRBJ1-5; maybe TRBD1 (5 bases). This CDR3 is 14 amino acids long. Between the trimmed V and J ends, which lost 5 bases and 7 bases, there was a span of 15 bases. The germline gives CDR1 SGHVS, CDR2 FQNEAQ. The CDR3 DNA follows: TGTGCCAGCAGCCCGTGGGGGGGGAACCAGCCCCAGCATTTT. This sequence encodes CASSPWGGNQPQHF.

This clone occurred once. This sequence joins TRBV27 and TRBJ1-2, with 9 bases lining up with TRBD1. CDR1 is MNHEY and CDR2 is SMNVEV in the germline V gene (reference sequence). J lost 4 bases, V lost 5 bases, and 8 bases had no gene match. The CDR3 length is 15 residues. CDR3: CASSTPGQGFYGYTF. CDR3 nucleotide sequence: TGTGCCAGCAGTACACCGGGACAGGGATTCTATGGCTACACCTTC.

This clone is a singleton in its sample. This sequence joins TRBV10-3 and TRBJ1-2; D gene unclear. The V end was cut by 4 bases, the J end by 8 bases, with 11 bases between. The length of the CDR3 is 12 residues. Germline V CDR1 and CDR2: ENHRY, SYGVKD. CDR3 amino acids: CAISVDAEGYTF. The CDR3 nucleotides read TGTGCCATCAGTGTTGACGCGGAGGGCTACACCTTC.